This TCR beta chain was recovered during a study of post-analysis software for immune sequencing data. Study information: Patients had relapsing-remitting, secondary progressive or progressive-relapsing multiple sclerosis; some lacked subtype.

This clonotype has only a few counts. What it recognizes is unknown. The germline CDR1 and CDR2 sequences are KGHDR and SFDVKD. The V end was cut by 3 bases, the J end by 3 bases, with 8 bases between. CDR3 length equals 13 residues. The TCR beta cDNA libraries contained unique molecular identifiers. TCRdb re-called the PCR reads with MiXCR, one entry per CDR3 protein. The sample records roughly 800,000 distinct CDR3 sequences, 25% to 30% being singletons. Study-level points and caveats: Patients had higher frequencies than controls of four to six TRBV segments, including TRBV5-6, TRBV5-1 and TRBV20-1. Same-batch preparations were strongly co-clustered by F measure.

Sequenced input: blood. The TCR comes from a girl aged 10-17 years with multiple sclerosis. This chain joins TRBV24-1 and TRBJ2-7; possible D gene TRBD2, 5 bases. CDR3 protein: CATSDPGNYEQYF. CDR3 in DNA: TGTGCCACCAGTGATCCGGGGAACTACGAGCAGTACTTC.